These 25 T cell receptor beta chains were all obtained from the same sample, sequenced in a study of T cell repertoires in cytomegalovirus infection. Antigens for these TCRs are unknown. TCRdb independently ran MiXCR on the reads; one entry per CDR3 protein. The repertoire holds roughly 280,000 distinct CDR3 sequences, with 22% as singletons. The sequences come from cultured PBMCs, collected from culture after CMV antigen stimulation. These receptors were taken from a human donor in good health (CMV status not recorded). Some clones in this sample may be carry-over from other donors' samples.

The chain employs TRBV29-1 and TRBJ2-4; the D is unclear. Germline loops: CDR1 SQVTM, CDR2 ANQGSEA. Trimming stripped 2 bases from V and 6 bases from J, with 17 bases between. The CDR3 sequence is 15 residues long. The CDR3 coding sequence is TGCAGCGTTGAATTGCGATCCCGGCAGCTAAACATTCAGTACTTC. It specifies CSVELRSRQLNIQYF.

Details on this clonotype: This may arise from a read error, as a much more abundant clone is one base away. Since no conserved phenylalanine or tryptophan closes the CDR3, a read error is the likely cause. The genes are TRBV28 and TRBJ2-7, with 10 nucleotides matching TRBD2. Trimming at V came to 9 bases and at J to 6 bases, leaving 8 bases not matched to a gene. The germline gives CDR1 MDHEN, CDR2 SYDVKM. The CDR3 totals 13 residues. CDR3 protein: CASSSGSIGEQYL. CDR3 sequence (DNA): TGTGCCAGTTCTAGCGGGAGTATCGGCGAGCAGTACTTA.

This clonotype was counted between two and nine times. The rearrangement joins TRBV28 to TRBJ1-5, with 9 bases matching TRBD1. The germline V gene has CDR1 MDHEN and CDR2 SYDVKM. The CDR3 contains 19 residues. The J segment lost 0 bases and the V segment lost 6 bases, leaving 15 bases of the junction unmatched. The CDR3 DNA reads TGTGCCAGCAGCAGAACCGCCGGGACAGGGATCTATAGCAATCAGCCCCAGCATTTT. It encodes CASSRTAGTGIYSNQPQHF.

This chain connects TRBV3-1 to TRBJ2-6; D call uncertain. The CDR3 has 13 amino acids. Germline V CDR1 and CDR2: LGHDT, YNNKEL (reference sequence). V lost 0 bases and J lost 8, with 5 bases in between. CDR3 nucleotide sequence: TGTGCCAGCAGCCAAGAGGCGACCAACGTCCTGACTTTC. It translates to CASSQEATNVLTF.

This clonotype was picked up many times. The V gene is TRBV7-6, the J gene TRBJ2-7, with D possibly matching TRBD2 (6 bases). V was shortened by 4 bases and J by 4 bases, with 14 bases between the two germline ends. The CDR3 consists of 14 residues. Looked up from germline, CDR1 is SGHVS and CDR2 is FNYEAQ. The CDR3 DNA follows: TGTGCCAGCAGCTCTATCGGGAGTGGTTACGAGCAGTACTTC. It is translated as CASSSIGSGYEQYF.

The chain combines TRBV7-2 with TRBJ2-2; D unresolved. The CDR3 totals 13 residues. Trimming stripped 5 bases from V and 3 bases from J, with 7 bases between. Germline-derived CDR1 and CDR2 are SGHTA and FQGNSA. Written as DNA, the CDR3 is TGTGCCAGCAGCATCGACTACACCGGGGAGCTGTTTTTT. This translates into CASSIDYTGELFF.

This chain links TRBV28 with TRBJ2-3, with D perhaps matching TRBD2 (5 bases). The CDR3 is made up of 12 amino acids. Germline lookup yields CDR1 MDHEN and CDR2 SYDVKM. V was pared by 6 bases and J by 11 bases, with 15 bases between. As DNA, the CDR3 is TGTGCCAGCAGCCTCATGCACGAGGGGCAGTATTTT. This sequence encodes CASSLMHEGQYF.

This clonotype was seen at least ten times. The chain carries TRBV6-5 and TRBJ1-3, with D possibly matching TRBD1 (6 bases). Germline assignment: CDR1 MNHEY and CDR2 SVGAGI. Trimming took 2 bases from V and 2 from J, leaving 7 bases between them. The CDR3 length is 14 residues. The CDR3 spells CASSYQGTGNTIYF. The CDR3 region has the DNA TGTGCCAGCAGTTACCAGGGGACTGGAAACACCATATATTTT.

This clonotype was seen many times. The chain is built from TRBV7-2 and TRBJ1-2; maybe TRBD1 (6 bases). Germline lookup yields CDR1 SGHTA and CDR2 FQGNSA. V lost 6 bases to trimming and J lost 3 bases, with 11 bases between them. The CDR3 consists of 13 residues. In DNA form, the CDR3 reads TGTGCCAGCAGGAATTACAGGGACTATGGCTACACCTTC. Its translation: CASRNYRDYGYTF.

The chain recombines TRBV10-3 with TRBJ2-7; D not resolved. There are 14 residues in the CDR3. Germline assignment: CDR1 ENHRY and CDR2 SYGVKD. V was pared by 4 bases and J by 0 bases, with 10 bases between. The CDR3 spells CAISGSGLSYEQYF. CDR3 coding DNA: TGTGCCATCAGTGGGTCGGGCCTCTCCTACGAGCAGTACTTC.

V and J are TRBV3-1 and TRBJ2-6, with TRBD2 as a possible D gene (6 bases). Germline CDR1 LGHDT, CDR2 YNNKEL (reference sequence). This CDR3 spans 15 amino acids. Trimming pared 4 bases from V and 3 bases from J, leaving 10 bases between. As DNA, the CDR3 is TGTGCCAGCAGCCGTAAGGGAGGTGGGGCCAACGTCCTGACTTTC. Residues: CASSRKGGGANVLTF.

At least ten counts were recorded for this clonotype. J is TRBJ2-1 and V is TRBV4-3; D not certain. V was clipped by 0 bases and J by 3 bases, with 9 bases between them. The CDR3 has 15 amino acids. Per germline, CDR1 LGHNA and CDR2 YSLEER. The CDR3 DNA reads as TGCGCCAGCAGCCAAGATCTGGCAGTCTACAATGAGCAGTTCTTC. This codes for CASSQDLAVYNEQFF.

The chain links TRBV4-1 to TRBJ2-2, with D unclear. CDR3 length: 14 residues. Germline lookup yields CDR1 MGHRA and CDR2 YSYEKL. V was trimmed by 3 bases and J by 6 bases, leaving 11 bases between them. CDR3 sequence: CASSQATASGELFF. In DNA, the CDR3 is TGCGCCAGCAGCCAGGCGACTGCGTCCGGGGAGCTGTTTTTT.

The chain recombines TRBV20-1 with TRBJ2-1; 8 positions match TRBD1. Germline CDR1 and CDR2: DFQATT and SNEGSKA (reference sequence). This CDR3 region has 15 residues. Trimming at V came to 0 bases and at J to 6 bases, leaving 7 bases not matched to a gene. CDR3 sequence reads: CSARDPRTGFNEQFF. The DNA for the CDR3 is TGCAGTGCTAGAGATCCCAGGACAGGGTTCAATGAGCAGTTCTTC.

This clonotype turned up a few times. This chain links TRBV11-2 with TRBJ2-1; D gene uncertain. V lost 0 bases to trimming and J lost 14 bases, with 11 bases between them. This CDR3 spans 12 amino acids. Germline lookup yields CDR1 SGHAT and CDR2 FQNNGV. The CDR3 DNA is TGTGCCAGCAGCTTAGAGCGTCGAATGGAGTTCTTC. Its protein product is CASSLERRMEFF.

There are a few counts of this clonotype. This chain joins TRBV6-5 and TRBJ1-5, with TRBD1 identical over 7 bases. CDR1 is MNHEY and CDR2 is SVGAGI in the germline V gene. Trimming cost V 4 bases and J 7 bases; bases outside gene matches: 4. CDR3 size: 13 residues. CDR3: CASSSQGSQPQHF. CDR3 in DNA: TGTGCCAGCAGTTCACAGGGGAGCCAGCCCCAGCATTTT.

This sequence joins TRBV29-1 and TRBJ2-7; TRBD2 matches 12 bases. The J segment lost 2 bases and the V segment lost 6 bases, leaving 8 bases of the junction unmatched. This CDR3 spans 15 amino acids. Germline lookup yields CDR1 SQVTM and CDR2 ANQGSEA. The CDR3 region has the DNA TGCAGCGTCTCTGCTGGACTAGCGGGAACCTACGAGCAGTACTTC. Amino acid sequence: CSVSAGLAGTYEQYF.

The rearrangement links TRBV28 to TRBJ2-7, with TRBD1 identical over 7 bases. The trim removed 3 bases at V and 3 bases at J, leaving 5 bases unmatched. The CDR3 runs 14 residues. The germline gives CDR1 MDHEN, CDR2 SYDVKM. This CDR3 is CASSLGTVLYEQYF. CDR3 DNA sequence: TGTGCCAGCAGTTTGGGGACAGTCCTCTACGAGCAGTACTTC. Full variable domain (outside the CDR3, taken from reference TRBV28 and TRBJ2-7): DVKVTQSSRYLVKRTGEKVFLECVQDMDHENMFWYRQDPGLGLRLIYFSYDVKMKEKGDIPEGYSVSREKKERFSLILESASTNQTSMYLCASSLGTVLYEQYFGPGTRLTVT.

This clonotype was counted a few times. J is TRBJ2-7 and V is TRBV28; either TRBD1 or TRBD2 may supply D (5 bases each). The germline V and J ends were trimmed by 6 bases and 2 bases, with 20 bases remaining between them. The length of the CDR3 is 16 residues. Per the germline V gene, CDR1 is MDHEN and CDR2 is SYDVKM. CDR3 region: CASSPAWGMRTYEQYF. The CDR3 coding sequence is TGTGCCAGCAGCCCCGCGTGGGGGATGAGGACCTACGAGCAGTACTTC. The full variable domain, rest sourced from reference TRBV28 and TRBJ2-7, is DVKVTQSSRYLVKRTGEKVFLECVQDMDHENMFWYRQDPGLGLRLIYFSYDVKMKEKGDIPEGYSVSREKKERFSLILESASTNQTSMYLCASSPAWGMRTYEQYFGPGTRLTVT.

This clonotype has a count of ten or more. The chain combines TRBV7-2 with TRBJ2-2, with D possibly TRBD1 on 5 matching bases. Trimming cost V 6 bases and J 8 bases, with 19 bases left between them. Per germline, CDR1 SGHTA and CDR2 FQGNSA. This CDR3 spans 15 amino acids. The CDR3 sequence is CASSLNSQGLGELFF. In nucleotides, the CDR3 is TGTGCCAGCAGTCTAAACTCCCAGGGCTTAGGGGAGCTGTTTTTT.

In regard to this clonotype: This clone may be a read error of a much larger clone one base away. J is TRBJ1-6 and V is TRBV7-6; perhaps TRBD1 as D (5 bases). The CDR3 sequence is 15 residues long. Germline-derived CDR1 and CDR2 are SGHVS and FNYEAQ. CDR3 sequence reads: CASSQGPGGNSPLLF. The CDR3 DNA sequence: TGTGCCAGCAGCCAGGGACCTGGGGGTAATTCACCCCTCCTCTTT.

This clonotype has ten or more counts. The chain carries TRBV19 and TRBJ2-2; possible D gene TRBD1, 6 bases. The CDR3 has 16 residues. The germline V and J ends were trimmed by 5 bases and 0 bases, with 13 bases remaining between them. Germline CDR1 and CDR2: LNHDA and SQIVND (reference sequence). CDR3 nucleotides: TGTGCCAGTAGTCCCTCAGGGGCGTCGAACACCGGGGAGCTGTTTTTT. Translation gives CASSPSGASNTGELFF.

This sequence joins TRBV6-2 or TRBV6-3 and TRBJ1-3; the D gene is possibly TRBD1 (5 bases). The CDR3 contains 13 residues. The germline V and J ends were trimmed by 6 bases and 4 bases, with 10 bases remaining between them. Germline lookup yields CDR1 MNHEY and CDR2 SVGEGT. The CDR3 DNA reads TGTGCCAGCAGCCCGACAGCCGGAAACACCATATATTTT. Translated: CASSPTAGNTIYF.

This clonotype came up a few times. The chain couples TRBV7-8 to TRBJ1-1; D may be TRBD1 (5 bases). Germline lookup yields CDR1 SGHVS and CDR2 FQNEAQ. With 0 bases removed from V and 1 base from J, the gap between germline ends came to 9 bases. This CDR3 is built from 15 residues. CDR3 DNA sequence: TGTGCCAGCAGCTTAGCGCTAGGGGCGAACACTGAAGCTTTCTTT. Translated: CASSLALGANTEAFF.

CDR3 nucleotides: TGTGCCAGCAGCCCAATACAGGGGAGAAAACGAGAGAACACTGAAGCTTTCTTT. Translated, it gives CASSPIQGRKRENTEAFF. V and J are TRBV11-2 and TRBJ1-1; 7 bases match TRBD1. J lost 1 base, V lost 5 bases, and 16 bases had no gene match. The CDR3 has 18 residues. Germline lookup yields CDR1 SGHAT and CDR2 FQNNGV.